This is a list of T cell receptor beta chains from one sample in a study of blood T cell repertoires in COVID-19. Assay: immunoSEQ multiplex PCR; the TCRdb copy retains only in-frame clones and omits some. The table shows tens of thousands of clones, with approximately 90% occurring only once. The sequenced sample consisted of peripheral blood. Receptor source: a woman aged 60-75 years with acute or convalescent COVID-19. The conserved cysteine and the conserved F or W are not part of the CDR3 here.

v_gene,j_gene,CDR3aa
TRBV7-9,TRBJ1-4,ASSLAVPGDGKLF
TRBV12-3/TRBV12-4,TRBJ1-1,ASSWRERTEAF
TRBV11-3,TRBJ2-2,ASSPFSGTGGSGTGELF
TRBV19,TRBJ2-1,ASSGRDRDYNEQF
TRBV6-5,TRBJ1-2,ASSIQGNYGYT
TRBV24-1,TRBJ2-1,ATSVVLGQKRSGNEQF
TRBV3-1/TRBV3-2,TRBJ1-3,ASSQGAGSSGNTIY
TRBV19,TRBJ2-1,ASSAGTSGNEQF
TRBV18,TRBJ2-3,ASSPGLAGGTDTQY
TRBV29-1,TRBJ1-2,SVVGQGSYGYT
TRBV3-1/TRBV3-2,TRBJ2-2,ASSHRTNTGELF
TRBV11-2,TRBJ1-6,ASSSGTFSYNSPLH
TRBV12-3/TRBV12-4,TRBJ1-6,ASSLVQGSPLH
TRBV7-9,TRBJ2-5,ASSLALAGGRETQY
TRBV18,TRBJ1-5,ASSAGQGGQPQH
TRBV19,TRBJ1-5,ASSIGTGNQPQH
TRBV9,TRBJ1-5,ASSVDFDVGTSLPEGQPQH